The rows below give T cell receptor beta chains drawn from one sample of a study of T cells in Graves' hyperthyroidism and ophthalmopathy. Using its own MiXCR run on the multiplex PCR reads, TCRdb lists one record per CDR3 protein. The table has some 460,000 distinct CDR3 sequences, 15% to 19% seen once. Sequenced material: blood. The receptors originated from a woman aged 18-29 years with Graves' hyperthyroidism. The CDR3 runs from the conserved cysteine through the conserved F or W. The D gene is left open where the match is weak. Some rows mark clone size as missing; the rest say once, few, many or name a class of expanded clone.

>TRBJ2-3|few|.|TRBV19
CASSTDQVTSTDTQYF
TGTGCCAGTAGTACCGACCAGGTTACTAGCACAGATACGCAGTATTTT
>TRBJ2-3|many|.|TRBV30
CAWSVHVKDTQYF
TGTGCCTGGAGTGTACACGTCAAGGATACGCAGTATTTT
>TRBJ2-3|.|TRBD2|TRBV9
CASSVGPSGGSTDTQYF
TGTGCCAGCAGCGTAGGCCCAAGCGGGGGAAGCACAGATACGCAGTATTTT
>TRBJ2-7|.|TRBD2|TRBV6-1
CASSPLPLTSGRAYEQYF
TGTGCCAGCAGTCCCCTTCCCCTCACTAGCGGGAGGGCCTACGAGCAGTACTTC
>TRBJ1-1|.|TRBD1|TRBV4-2
CASSQGRGPVTEAFF
TGTGCCAGCAGCCAAGGCAGGGGGCCTGTCACTGAAGCTTTCTTT
>TRBJ1-4|many|.|TRBV20-1
CSARHRTNEKLFF
TGCAGTGCTAGACACAGGACTAATGAAAAACTGTTTTTT
>TRBJ2-1|.|TRBD1|TRBV7-3
CASSSSTGGSYNEQFF
TGTGCCAGCAGCTCAAGTACAGGGGGCTCCTACAATGAGCAGTTCTTC
>TRBJ1-2|many|.|TRBV7-2
CASSRQETNYGYTF
TGTGCCAGCAGCCGACAGGAGACTAACTATGGCTACACCTTC
>TRBJ2-1|few|TRBD2|TRBV11-2
CASSYTGLAGAGYNEQFF
TGTGCCAGCAGCTATACCGGACTAGCGGGAGCAGGCTACAATGAGCAGTTCTTC
>TRBJ2-3|.|.|TRBV5-1
CASSLGTDTVTQYF
TGCGCCAGCAGCTTAGGAACGGACACAGTTACGCAGTATTTT
>TRBJ1-1|many|.|TRBV11-3
CASSSDREAFF
TGTGCCAGCAGCTCCGACAGGGAAGCTTTCTTT
>TRBJ2-5|many|.|TRBV5-1
CASSLGVYQETQYF
TGCGCCAGCAGCTTGGGAGTGTACCAAGAGACCCAGTACTTC
>TRBJ2-4|many|.|TRBV24-1
CATAPPRGNIQYF
TGTGCCACGGCACCCCCACGGGGAAACATTCAGTACTTC
>TRBJ1-3|many|.|TRBV15
CATAPTGSSGNTIYF
TGTGCCACAGCGCCGACAGGATCCTCTGGAAACACCATATATTTT
>TRBJ2-1|many|TRBD2|TRBV24-1
CATNAGLAGVNEQFF
TGTGCCACCAACGCGGGACTAGCGGGAGTAAATGAGCAGTTCTTC
>TRBJ2-7|many|.|TRBV20-1
CSARWQSGEQYF
TGCAGTGCTAGGTGGCAGTCCGGCGAGCAGTACTTC
>TRBJ1-1|many|.|TRBV10-3
CAISAGNLGSNEAFF
TGTGCCATCAGTGCGGGGAACCTCGGTTCTAATGAAGCTTTCTTT
>TRBJ2-1|many|TRBD2|TRBV20-1
CSARAGGPPGEQFF
TGCAGTGCCAGGGCGGGAGGGCCACCGGGTGAGCAGTTCTTC
>TRBJ2-3|once|.|TRBV12-3/TRBV12-4
CASSFYSASTDTQYF
TGTGCCAGCAGTTTCTACAGCGCTAGCACAGATACGCAGTATTTT
>TRBJ2-1|many|TRBD2|TRBV9
CASSVDSGRWDEQFF
TGTGCCAGCAGCGTAGATAGCGGGAGGTGGGATGAGCAGTTCTTC
>TRBJ1-1|many|.|TRBV5-8
CASSLQLSGTEAFF
TGTGCCAGCAGCTTGCAACTCAGCGGCACTGAAGCTTTCTTT
>TRBJ2-1|many|TRBD1|TRBV27
CASSYDRGQTSSYNEQFF
TGTGCCAGCAGTTACGACAGGGGACAAACCTCCTCCTACAATGAGCAGTTCTTC
>TRBJ2-5|many|.|TRBV3-1
CASSQVDLQETQYF
TGTGCCAGCAGCCAAGTTGACTTACAAGAGACCCAGTACTTC
>TRBJ2-4|many|TRBD1|TRBV27
CASSRQGAKNIQYF
TGTGCCAGCAGTCGACAGGGGGCCAAAAACATTCAGTACTTC
>TRBJ2-2|.|.|TRBV11-2
CASSLDQLTGTGELFF
TGTGCCAGCAGCTTAGATCAGTTGACGGGCACCGGGGAGCTGTTTTTT
>TRBJ2-7|many|.|TRBV10-3
CAISEGLKQTYEQYF
TGTGCCATCAGTGAGGGGCTGAAGCAGACCTACGAGCAGTACTTC
>TRBJ2-1|many|.|TRBV7-9
CASSLDGHYNEQFF
TGTGCCAGCAGCTTAGACGGCCACTACAATGAGCAGTTCTTC
>TRBJ2-3|many|TRBD1|TRBV18
CASSTRQGASTDTQYF
TGTGCCAGCTCGACCAGGCAGGGGGCAAGCACAGATACGCAGTATTTT
>TRBJ2-1|many|.|TRBV12-5
CASGLRTIEQFF
TGTGCTAGTGGTCTCCGGACTATTGAGCAGTTCTTC
>TRBJ2-7|many|TRBD1|TRBV2
CASTRQGAQDEQYF
TGTGCCAGCACCAGACAGGGGGCTCAGGACGAGCAGTACTTC
>TRBJ2-3|.|TRBD2|TRBV11-1
CASSLQTGGSFTQYF
TGTGCCAGCAGCTTACAAACGGGGGGATCATTTACGCAGTATTTT
>TRBJ1-4|many|.|TRBV7-9
CASSFEGLNEKLFF
TGTGCCAGCAGCTTCGAAGGTCTTAATGAAAAACTGTTTTTT
>TRBJ2-3|many|.|TRBV12-3/TRBV12-4
CASSFHPSSPRDTQYF
TGTGCCAGCAGTTTCCATCCTAGCTCCCCGAGAGATACGCAGTATTTT
>TRBJ2-3|few|.|TRBV27
CASSEDTQYF
TGTGCCAGCAGCGAGGATACGCAGTATTTT
>TRBJ2-3|many|.|TRBV3-1
CASSQDVSGTQYF
TGTGCCAGCAGCCAAGATGTAAGCGGTACGCAGTATTTT
>TRBJ1-5|.|.|TRBV7-2
CASSFDGTLSNQPQHF
TGTGCCAGCAGCTTTGATGGGACACTCAGCAATCAGCCCCAGCATTTT
>TRBJ1-4|many|.|TRBV20-1
CSARDPGAANEKLFF
TGCAGTGCTAGGGACCCAGGGGCGGCTAATGAAAAACTGTTTTTT
>TRBJ1-2|many|.|TRBV30
CAWNRYNYGYTF
TGTGCCTGGAATCGGTATAACTATGGCTACACCTTC
>TRBJ2-7|.|.|TRBV9
CASSRGKGGYEQYF
TGTGCCAGCAGCAGAGGAAAAGGGGGCTACGAGCAGTACTTC
>TRBJ1-1|many|TRBD1|TRBV11-1
CASSPGEGAGNTEAFF
TGTGCCAGCAGCCCCGGGGAGGGGGCAGGGAACACTGAAGCTTTCTTT
>TRBJ1-2|few|TRBD1|TRBV24-1
CATSDARTGEGYTF
TGTGCCACCAGTGATGCCCGGACAGGGGAAGGCTACACCTTC
>TRBJ1-4|.|.|TRBV6-2/TRBV6-3
CVIRGTGSDEKLFF
TGTGTGATAAGAGGTACAGGCTCGGATGAAAAACTGTTTTTT
>TRBJ2-3|.|.|TRBV24-1
CATRDSRGGDTQYF
TGTGCCACCCGGGACAGCCGCGGGGGAGATACGCAGTATTTT
>TRBJ2-7|many|TRBD2|TRBV10-3
CAIKYGLADSYEQYF
TGTGCCATCAAATATGGACTAGCCGATTCCTACGAGCAGTACTTC
>TRBJ2-3|many|.|TRBV7-3
CASSLGRFSTDTQYF
TGTGCCAGCAGCTTAGGGCGGTTTAGCACAGATACGCAGTATTTT
>TRBJ2-7|many|TRBD2|TRBV20-1
CSASGGAPEQYF
TGCAGTGCTAGCGGGGGGGCCCCCGAGCAGTACTTC
>TRBJ2-4|many|.|TRBV12-3/TRBV12-4
CASSLVALGDIQYF
TGTGCCAGCAGTTTAGTAGCATTGGGGGACATTCAGTACTTC
>TRBJ2-5|.|.|TRBV9
CASSVSDGGETQYF
TGTGCCAGCAGCGTGAGCGACGGCGGGGAGACCCAGTACTTC
>TRBJ2-5|many|.|TRBV28
CASRGGAVRQETQYF
TGTGCCAGCAGGGGGGGGGCTGTAAGGCAAGAGACCCAGTACTTC
>TRBJ2-3|many|TRBD1|TRBV5-1
CASSPTGTGMGSTDTQYF
TGCGCCAGCAGCCCTACCGGGACAGGGATGGGAAGCACAGATACGCAGTATTTT
>TRBJ2-5|many|TRBD1|TRBV3-1
CASSQEGQNRETQYF
TGTGCCAGCAGCCAAGAGGGACAGAATAGGGAGACCCAGTACTTC
>TRBJ2-2|many|TRBD1|TRBV7-2
CASTPGQGRGNTGELFF
TGTGCCAGCACACCGGGACAGGGGAGAGGAAACACCGGGGAGCTGTTTTTT
>TRBJ1-6|many|.|TRBV28
CASSSPRQAGSPLHF
TGTGCCAGCAGTTCCCCCAGGCAGGCAGGTTCACCCCTCCACTTT
>TRBJ2-3|many|TRBD1|TRBV11-2
CASSLGRGQTSTDTQYF
TGTGCCAGCAGCTTAGGCCGGGGACAGACTAGCACAGATACGCAGTATTTT
>TRBJ1-6|many|.|TRBV7-8
CASSFEGGDSPLHF
TGTGCCAGCAGCTTCGAGGGGGGAGATTCACCCCTCCACTTT